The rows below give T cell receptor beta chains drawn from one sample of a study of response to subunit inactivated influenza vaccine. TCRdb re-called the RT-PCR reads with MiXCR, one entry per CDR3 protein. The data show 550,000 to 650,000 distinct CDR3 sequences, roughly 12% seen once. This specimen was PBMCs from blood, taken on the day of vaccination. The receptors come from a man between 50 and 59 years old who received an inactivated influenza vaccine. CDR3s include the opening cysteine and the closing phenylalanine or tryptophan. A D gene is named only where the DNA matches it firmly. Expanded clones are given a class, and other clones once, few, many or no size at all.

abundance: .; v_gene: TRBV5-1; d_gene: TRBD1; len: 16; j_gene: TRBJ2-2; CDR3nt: TGCGCCAGCAGCCCCACTCTCCGGGACAGGGCCGGGGAGCTGTTTTTT; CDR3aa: CASSPTLRDRAGELFF
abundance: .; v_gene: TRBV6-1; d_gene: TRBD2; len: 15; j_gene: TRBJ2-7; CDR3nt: TGTGCCAGCGGAAGGAGAGGGACTAGCTCCTACGAGCAGTACTTC; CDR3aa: CASGRRGTSSYEQYF
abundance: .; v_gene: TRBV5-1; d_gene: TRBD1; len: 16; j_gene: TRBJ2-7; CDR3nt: TGCGCCAGCAGCCTACTACAGGGGGCGAGCCTCTACGAGCAGTACTTC; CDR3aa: CASSLLQGASLYEQYF
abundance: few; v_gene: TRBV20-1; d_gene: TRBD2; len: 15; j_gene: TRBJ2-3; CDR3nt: TGCAGTGCTAGAATTGGCGGGAGTGGGACGGGGACGCAGTATTTT; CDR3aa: CSARIGGSGTGTQYF
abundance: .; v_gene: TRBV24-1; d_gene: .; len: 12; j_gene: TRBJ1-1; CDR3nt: TGTGCCACCAGCGACGGGACACTTGAAGCTTTCTTT; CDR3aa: CATSDGTLEAFF
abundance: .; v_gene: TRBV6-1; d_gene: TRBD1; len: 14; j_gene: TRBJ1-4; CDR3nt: TGTGCCAGCAGCGGACAGGGGGCTAATGAAAAACTGTTTTTT; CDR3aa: CASSGQGANEKLFF
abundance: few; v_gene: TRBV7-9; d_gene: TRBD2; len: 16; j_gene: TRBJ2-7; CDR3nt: TGTGCCAGCAGCTTAGCAGGGACTAGCGGGAGAGGCGAGCAGTACTTC; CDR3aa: CASSLAGTSGRGEQYF
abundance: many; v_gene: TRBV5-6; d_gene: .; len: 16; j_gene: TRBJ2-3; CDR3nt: TGTGCCAGCAGCCAGACCCGACAGATTAGCACAGATACGCAGTATTTT; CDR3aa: CASSQTRQISTDTQYF
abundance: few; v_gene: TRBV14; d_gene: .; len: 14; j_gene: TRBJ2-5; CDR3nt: TGTGCCAGCAGCCAGGTGCAGGGTTCAGAGACCCAGTACTTC; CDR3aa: CASSQVQGSETQYF
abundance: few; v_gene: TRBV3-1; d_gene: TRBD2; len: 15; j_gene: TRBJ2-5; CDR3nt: TGTGCCAGCAGCCAATTTGGACTAGCGAGAGAGACCCAGTACTTC; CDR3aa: CASSQFGLARETQYF
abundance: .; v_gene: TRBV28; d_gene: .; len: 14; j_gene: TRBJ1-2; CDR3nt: TGTGCCAGCAGTCGGATGGGAAGGGGCTATGGCTACACCTTC; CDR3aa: CASSRMGRGYGYTF
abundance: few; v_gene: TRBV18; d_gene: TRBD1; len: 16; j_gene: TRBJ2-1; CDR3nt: TGTGCCAGCTCACAAGCCACGACAGGGGGCTGGAATGAGCAGTTCTTC; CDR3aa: CASSQATTGGWNEQFF
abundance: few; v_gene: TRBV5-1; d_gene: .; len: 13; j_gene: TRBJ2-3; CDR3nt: TGCGCCAGCAGCCCAAACCTGAAAGATACGCAGTATTTT; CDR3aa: CASSPNLKDTQYF
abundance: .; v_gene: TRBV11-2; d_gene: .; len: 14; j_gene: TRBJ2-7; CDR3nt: TGTGCCAGCAGCGTACAGACAGCGTCCTACGAGCAGTACTTC; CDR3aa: CASSVQTASYEQYF
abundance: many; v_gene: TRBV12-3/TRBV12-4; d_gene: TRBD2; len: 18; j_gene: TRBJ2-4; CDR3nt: TGTGCCAGCAGTTCCCTGGGACTAGCGGGAGTGGTGGGAAACATTCAGTACTTC; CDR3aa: CASSSLGLAGVVGNIQYF
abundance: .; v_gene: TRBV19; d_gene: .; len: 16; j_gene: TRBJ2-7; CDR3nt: TGTGCCAGTAGCCCATCGGTACTTTACGCAGACTACGAGCAGTACTTC; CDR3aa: CASSPSVLYADYEQYF
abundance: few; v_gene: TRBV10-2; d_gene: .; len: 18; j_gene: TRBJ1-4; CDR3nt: TGCGCCAGCAGTGAGGCCGGATCCTTGGGGGTGGTTGGTGAAAAACTGTTTTTT; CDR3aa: CASSEAGSLGVVGEKLFF
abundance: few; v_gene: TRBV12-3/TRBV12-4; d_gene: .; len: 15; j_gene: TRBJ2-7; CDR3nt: TGTGCCAGCAGTTTAGCGGGCAGGGGCGCCTACGAGCAGTACTTC; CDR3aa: CASSLAGRGAYEQYF
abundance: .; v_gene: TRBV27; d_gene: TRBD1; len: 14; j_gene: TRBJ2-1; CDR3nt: TGTGCCAGCACCCGGACAGGGTGGGGCAATGAGCAGTTCTTC; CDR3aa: CASTRTGWGNEQFF
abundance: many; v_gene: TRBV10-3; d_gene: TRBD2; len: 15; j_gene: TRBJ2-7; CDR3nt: TGTGCCATCAGCGGTGCGGGAGCATTCTCCTACGAGCAGTACTTC; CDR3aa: CAISGAGAFSYEQYF
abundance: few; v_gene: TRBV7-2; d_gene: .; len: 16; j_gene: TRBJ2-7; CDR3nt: TGTGCCAGCAGCTTAGCTCCCTCGCGCCTCATCTACGAGCAGTACTTC; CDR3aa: CASSLAPSRLIYEQYF
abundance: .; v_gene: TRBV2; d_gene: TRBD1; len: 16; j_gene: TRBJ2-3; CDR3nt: TGTGCCAGCAAATCGACAGGGCTCTCTCGCACAGATACGCAGTATTTT; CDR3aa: CASKSTGLSRTDTQYF
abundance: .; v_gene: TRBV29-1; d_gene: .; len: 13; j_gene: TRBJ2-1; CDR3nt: TGCAGCGTTGGGGGTAGAAGCTACAATGAGCAGTTCTTC; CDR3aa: CSVGGRSYNEQFF
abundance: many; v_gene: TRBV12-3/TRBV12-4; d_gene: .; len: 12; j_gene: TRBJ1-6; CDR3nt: TGTGCCAGCAGTTCTCCAGGTTCACCCCTCCACTTT; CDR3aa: CASSSPGSPLHF
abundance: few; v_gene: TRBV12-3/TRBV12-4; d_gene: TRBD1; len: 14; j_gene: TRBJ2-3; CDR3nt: TGTGCCAGCAGTTCGACAGGGTTTTTAGATACGCAGTATTTT; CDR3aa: CASSSTGFLDTQYF
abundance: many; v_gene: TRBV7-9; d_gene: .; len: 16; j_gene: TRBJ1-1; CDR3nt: TGTGCCAGCAGCTTACTTGGACAATCTTTAGACACTGAAGCTTTCTTT; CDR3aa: CASSLLGQSLDTEAFF
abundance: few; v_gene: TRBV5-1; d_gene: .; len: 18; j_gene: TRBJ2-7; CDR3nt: TGCGCCAGCAGCTTGCCCCCCGCGCAGGCCCTCCCCCTCTACGAGCAGTACTTC; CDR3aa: CASSLPPAQALPLYEQYF
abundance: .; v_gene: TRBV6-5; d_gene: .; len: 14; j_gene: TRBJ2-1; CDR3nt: TGTGCCAGCAGTTACTCTCAGGGATACAATGAGCAGTTCTTC; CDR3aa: CASSYSQGYNEQFF
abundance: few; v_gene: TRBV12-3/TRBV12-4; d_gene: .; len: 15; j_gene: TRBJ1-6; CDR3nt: TGTGCCAGCAGACCAGGGGAGGGGTATAATTCACCCCTCCACTTT; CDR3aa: CASRPGEGYNSPLHF
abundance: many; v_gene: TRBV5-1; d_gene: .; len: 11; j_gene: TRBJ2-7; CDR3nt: TGCGCCAGCAGCTTGTTGGACGAGCAGTACTTC; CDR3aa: CASSLLDEQYF
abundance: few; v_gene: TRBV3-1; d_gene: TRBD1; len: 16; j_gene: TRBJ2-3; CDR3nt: TGTGCCAGCAGCCAAGGACTCACAGGGGGCACAGATACGCAGTATTTT; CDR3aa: CASSQGLTGGTDTQYF
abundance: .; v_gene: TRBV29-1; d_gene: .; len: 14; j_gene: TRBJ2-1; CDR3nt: TGCAGCGTAAAAAGGGGGAACTCCTACAATGAGCAGTTCTTC; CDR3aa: CSVKRGNSYNEQFF
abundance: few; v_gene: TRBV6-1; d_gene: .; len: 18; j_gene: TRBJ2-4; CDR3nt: TGTGCCAGCAGCCACGGACCAGGGGTAATGAGGGCCAAAAACATTCAGTACTTC; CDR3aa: CASSHGPGVMRAKNIQYF
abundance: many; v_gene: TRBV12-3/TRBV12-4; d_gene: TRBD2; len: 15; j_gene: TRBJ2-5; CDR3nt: TGTGCCAGCAGTTTAAGACTAGCGGGAGTTGAGACCCAGTACTTC; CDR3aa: CASSLRLAGVETQYF
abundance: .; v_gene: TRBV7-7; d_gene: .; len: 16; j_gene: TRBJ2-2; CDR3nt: TGTGCTAGCAGCCCGGGACGGATGGTGAACACCGGGGAGCTGTTTTTT; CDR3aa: CASSPGRMVNTGELFF
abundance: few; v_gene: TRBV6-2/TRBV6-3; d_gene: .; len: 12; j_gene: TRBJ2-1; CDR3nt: TGTGCCAGCAGTTACTTTAACAATGAGCAGTTCTTC; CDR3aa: CASSYFNNEQFF
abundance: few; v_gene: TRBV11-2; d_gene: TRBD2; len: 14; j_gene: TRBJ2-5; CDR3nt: TGTGCCAGCAGTTCAAGCGGGAGACGAGAGACCCAGTACTTC; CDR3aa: CASSSSGRRETQYF
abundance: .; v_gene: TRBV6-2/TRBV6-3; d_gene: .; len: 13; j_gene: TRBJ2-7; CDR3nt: TGTGCCAGCACCCGAGCCCAATTGAACGAGCAGTACTTC; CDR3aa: CASTRAQLNEQYF
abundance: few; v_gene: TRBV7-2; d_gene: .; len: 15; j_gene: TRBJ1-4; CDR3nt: TGTGCCAGCAGCTTTTCCGTCAGGGACAATGAAAAACTGTTTTTT; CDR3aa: CASSFSVRDNEKLFF
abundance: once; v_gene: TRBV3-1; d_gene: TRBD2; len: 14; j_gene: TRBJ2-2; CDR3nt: TGTGCCAGCAGCCGTCACGGGGGGACCGGGGAGCTGTTTTTT; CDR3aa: CASSRHGGTGELFF
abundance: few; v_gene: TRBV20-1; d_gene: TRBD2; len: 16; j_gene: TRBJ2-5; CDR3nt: TGCAGTGCTAGAGCTCCCCCCGCGGGGGGGATCGAGACCCAGTACTTC; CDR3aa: CSARAPPAGGIETQYF